This TCR beta chain was retrieved from a study of T-cell reconstitution after alpha-beta-depleted transplantation in children. V was pared by 6 bases and J by 4 bases, with 8 bases of the junction left unmatched. The CDR3 sequence is 15 residues long. Unique molecular identifiers were used to barcode this TCRbeta library. TCRdb re-called the PCR reads with MiXCR, one entry per CDR3 protein. The data show roughly 500,000 distinct CDR3 sequences, approximately 29% seen once. This sequence was found in a human donor who donated a stem cell graft to a child with aplastic anemia. The genes are TRBV12-3 or TRBV12-4 and TRBJ2-1, with 8 bases identical to TRBD2. Material: PBMCs from the stem cell graft donor, obtained from the stem cell graft. CDR3 DNA: TGTGCCAGCAGCTTCTCTAGCGGGTTGTACAATGAGCAGTTCTTC. Amino acids: CASSFSSGLYNEQFF.